This TCR beta chain was profiled in a study of cytomegalovirus exposure and HLA in healthy donors. Germline CDR1 and CDR2: MGHRA and YSYEKL. Trimming removed 0 bases from V and 1 base from J; junction bases left unmatched: 6. CDR3 length equals 17 residues. 60 Vbeta and 13 Jbeta primers were used in PCR. Libraries were prepared by immunoSEQ multiplex PCR; TCRdb keeps only in-frame clonotypes and omits some of them. The profile shows some 76,000 clones, about 81% of them singletons. This clone was recorded once. This TCR derives from a woman between 50 and 59 years old in good health and CMV-seronegative. Sequenced input: PBMCs. The chain recombines TRBV4-1 with TRBJ1-5; 7 bases are a match to TRBD1. CDR3 DNA: TGCGCCAGCAGCCAAGATTCCGGGACAGCGAGCAATCAGCCCCAGCATTTT. Protein: CASSQDSGTASNQPQHF.